This T cell receptor (beta chain) was captured in a study of OX40 agonist ivuxolimab in advanced cancers. For context, the study as a whole: Ivuxolimab was an agonistic, fully human IgG2 monoclonal antibody directed against OX40 (CD134), a costimulatory receptor. Intravenous ivuxolimab was administered to patients every 2 weeks at six dose levels: 0.01, 0.1, 0.3, 1.5, 3 and 10 mg/kg. Of the 50 or so patients in dose escalation, about 20 had hepatocellular carcinoma, about 15 had melanoma, 9 had renal cell carcinoma and 9 had head and neck cancer. In the dose-escalation cohort, 75% to 90% of patients were male, and the mean age was roughly 56 years with a range of roughly 20 to 80. Prior anti-PD-1, anti-PD-L1 or anti-CTLA-4 therapy was permitted, and less than 45% of dose-escalation patients had received checkpoint inhibitors. Partial responses occurred in three dose-escalation patients: two with cutaneous melanoma and one with hepatocellular carcinoma. The purpose of peripheral TCRbeta sequencing was to test whether ivuxolimab changed TCR sequence diversity and led to clonal T-cell expansion. The paper reports the monotherapy dose-escalation portion (N of about 54 patients) of the phase I ivuxolimab trial. Paper-wide results and their limitations: At doses from 0.1 to 3.0 mg/kg, clonal expansion was seen in both CD4+ and CD8+ blood T cells between baseline and week 6. After ivuxolimab, expanded clones were on average more numerous among CD8+ T cells than among CD4+ T cells. In the 0.1-3.0 mg/kg groups, partial responders were among the patients with the lowest normalized peripheral clonal expansion, particularly in CD8+ T cells. Antigen specificity was not determined for the clonally expanded peripheral T cells. Low levels of normalized T-cell clonal expansion were also seen in some patients who did not respond.

Patients with autoimmune disease history or receiving systemic immunosuppression were excluded from the trial. Peripheral blood for TCR sequencing was collected from all dose cohorts at baseline, on cycle 4 day 1, and on cycle 7 day 1. The samples were drawn from a first-in-human, open-label, multicenter phase I dose-escalation trial of ivuxolimab. Adults with locally advanced or metastatic head and neck squamous cell, hepatocellular, melanoma or renal cell carcinoma were enrolled in the trial. CD4+ and CD8+ T cells were sorted separately from peripheral blood before TCR sequencing. From the cysteine up to the phenylalanine, the CDR3 has a length of 18 residues. Only the CDR3 region is kept as DNA, spanning 54 bases read in frame from base 1. As encoded in the germline V gene, CDR1 is SGHVS while CDR2 is FQNEAQ. Germline trimming: 5 bases from V, 6 bases from J; junction bases outside gene matches: 16.

A note on this clone: Its antigen remains undetermined. No base quality values were provided; no much bigger clone lies one nucleotide off.

Genomic DNA was extracted from sorted cells for sequencing of the TCRbeta CDR3 region. The immunoSEQ Assay was used to sequence the TCRbeta CDR3 regions. TCRdb provides this immuneACCESS table in a form limited to in-frame rearrangements. Some clones are lacking; in checked studies, under half of them reflect an unresolved V gene, and why the rest are absent is not known. This sample lists about 72,000 clones; 75% to 90% were detected once. The biggest ten clones account for 0.85% to 0.95% of the sample. The sequence links TRBV7-8 to TRBJ2-2; 9 nucleotides in the junction match TRBD2. Specimen: CD4+ or CD8+ T cells sorted from blood, collected in a trial of the OX40 agonist ivuxolimab. The receptor comes from an adult with an advanced solid tumor such as melanoma, head and neck, liver or kidney cancer. The CDR3 reads as follows: CASSTPRGREGLSGELFF. In nucleotides, the sequence is TGTGCCAGCAGCACGCCTCGTGGGCGGGAGGGCCTTTCCGGGGAGCTGTTTTTT.